This T cell receptor (beta chain) emerged from a study of CD8 T cells in ankylosing spondylitis. Study-wide results and caveats: A TCR beta motif of eight highly homologous variants appeared characteristic of ankylosing spondylitis blood.

With respect to this clonotype: Its target is unknown.

TCRdb independently ran MiXCR on the 5' RACE reads; one entry per CDR3 protein. The sample has about 120,000 distinct CDR3 sequences; roughly an eighth are singletons. The CDR3 totals 16 residues. V shed 1 base and J 1 base; nucleotides not matched to a gene: 4. CDR1 is MNHNS, CDR2 SASEGT, per germline. Sequencing was done on a sample of blood, either unsorted or a sorted T cell fraction (not recorded which). The sequence was obtained from a female donor with ankylosing spondylitis or in good health (not recorded which). The chain is built from TRBV6-1 and TRBJ2-3, with 8 nucleotides matching TRBD2. CDR3 nucleotides: TGTGCCAGCAGTGAAGGCGGGGGGCTAGGCACAGATACGCAGTATTTT. This gives the protein CASSEGGGLGTDTQYF.